This TCR beta chain emerged from a study of T-cell reconstitution after alpha-beta-depleted transplantation in children. V was pared by 2 bases and J by 5 bases, with 10 bases of the junction left unmatched. There are 16 residues in the CDR3. Unique molecular identifiers were incorporated when the TCRbeta library was constructed. TCRdb itself ran the PCR reads through MiXCR, one entry per CDR3 protein. Of about 27,000 distinct CDR3 sequences listed, roughly a sixth are singletons. As regards this clonotype: Antigen: not known.

Study-wide results and caveats: Fresh T-cell production supplied most of the T-cell counts and diversity seen one year after transplant. Surviving recipient T cells and thymic progenitors produced the high day-60 TCRbeta diversity seen in some patients. It was reported that alpha-beta T cells came from several hundred expanded graft clones (about two months after transplant).

The TCR comes from a male patient between 2 and 9 years old who had a stem cell transplant for acute lymphoblastic leukemia, so the T cells may come from the graft donor. The chain is built from TRBV12-3 or TRBV12-4 and TRBJ2-7, with TRBD2 matching 9 bases. The sample was PBMCs, mostly from graft donor cells, taken 60 days after TCRalphabeta/CD19-depleted stem cell transplant. CDR3 in amino acids: CASSLRRGGLSDEQYF. The CDR3 coding sequence is TGTGCCAGCAGTTTACGGCGGGGGGGCTTGAGCGACGAGCAGTACTTC.